The present entry profiles one T cell receptor beta chain with its context. Its specific antigen is unknown. Nothing much larger sits one base from this clone, and base qualities are not available. The data stem from a study of blood T cell repertoires in COVID-19 (dated by TCRdb to 2020 to 2021). Background for the entire study: Collaborator samples came from the United States, Italy and Spain and covered acute and convalescent phases of COVID-19. The prospective study material was composed of cDNA or gDNA derived from T cells, B-cell-depleted T cells, or PBMCs. Deeply sampled blood TCRbeta repertoires from subjects exposed to, actively infected with, or recovered from COVID-19 were included in the dataset. The repertoires were released in a freely available public database meant as a resource for research on the immune response to SARS-CoV-2. The samples were drawn from the first 160 participants of the ongoing ImmuneRACE study and from 950 to 1,500 subjects provided by 6 global collaborators. Sample metadata almost always included a de-identified subject ID, COVID-19 status, age in years and sex. Where available, HLA class I and class II types were taken from metadata supplied by the sample provider and were not determined by assay-based typing.

The paper as a whole reports these results and caveats: The amount of clinical and demographic metadata varied by source and participant and was provided uncurated.

CDR1 and CDR2 (SEHNR, FQNEAQ) derive from the germline V gene (reference sequence). From the cysteine up to the phenylalanine, the CDR3 has a length of 14 residues. Solely the CDR3 DNA is kept, with 42 bases framed from the first base. Deletion took 3 bases off V and 2 bases off J, with a span of 10 bases between the germline ends. TCRbeta CDR3 regions were amplified from genomic DNA by means of the immunoSEQ Assay, a bias-controlled multiplex PCR. As for the authors' bioinformatics: The number of nucleated cells in each sample was estimated from the amplification of reference gene primers within the assay. Sequence reads were collapsed and filtered to measure the absolute abundance of every unique TCRbeta CDR3 rearrangement. For each sample, productive Simpson clonality was calculated as the square root of Simpson's diversity index across productive rearrangements. TCRdb retrieved this table from immuneACCESS and kept in-frame rearrangements only. Not all clones are present; in checked studies, unresolved V genes account for under half, and no reason is known for the remainder. V, J and clone size are taken as reported in that table, and D and trimming were inferred from the DNA itself. Counted in this sample were 150,000 or so clones; around 84% of them appeared once. 7% of the sample is taken by the ten largest.

The collaborating institutions used their own protocols to collect whole blood in K2EDTA tubes. For TCRbeta analysis, collaborators shipped samples in one of three forms: frozen whole blood, isolated PBMCs, or DNA extracted from either of those sample types. This TCR derives from a man aged 45 to 65 with active or convalescent COVID-19. The specimen sequenced was peripheral blood. The sequence links TRBV7-9 to TRBJ1-2; a tentative D match to TRBD1 spans 6 bases. The CDR3 region: CASSFGGANYGYTF. The DNA is TGTGCCAGCAGCTTCGGGGGGGCCAACTATGGCTACACCTTC.